The T cell receptor beta chain under discussion was sequenced for a study of a mutant IDH1 vaccine in newly diagnosed glioma. Study results and limitations: Shifts in the top peripheral T cell clonotypes seemed unrelated to pseudoprogression. Across multiple MHC alleles, 90% to 95% of patients had vaccine-induced responses.

Concerning this clone itself: Its cognate antigen is unknown.

Specified time point: week 47, end of study. What each vaccine dose contained was 300 ug of mutant IDH1 20-mer peptide, accompanied by topical imiquimod. Clones were read by immunoSEQ multiplex PCR, and TCRdb kept only the in-frame ones, dropping some. Of some 40,000 clones listed, roughly 70% were seen once; the top ten hold roughly 10%. The germline gives CDR1 MNHNS, CDR2 SASEGT. Trimming stripped 6 bases from V and 4 bases from J, with 13 bases between. The CDR3 runs to 13 residues. The TCR was taken from a man aged 40-50 years with glioma. This chain uses TRBV6-1 with TRBJ2-7, with TRBD2 as a possible D gene (6 bases). The sequencing here drew on PBMCs, taken from a glioma patient whose treatment included an IDH1 peptide vaccine. The CDR3 loop is CASRLRDSYEQYF. CDR3 in DNA: TGTGCCAGCAGACTACGGGACTCTTACGAGCAGTACTTC.